A selection of T cell receptor beta chains follows, all from one sample in a study of Tregs in tolerant kidney transplant recipients. Using immunoSEQ multiplex PCR, the repertoire was profiled, and TCRdb retains in-frame clones only, with some absent. Of fewer than 20,000 clones in the sample, roughly 82% were seen once. The sample comprised Tregs from blood. The receptors shown here come from a human donor in good health. CDR3s leave out the opening cysteine and the closing phenylalanine or tryptophan. Each record gives: V gene, J gene, CDR3 protein.

>TRBV7-9|TRBJ1-6
ASSSRTGENSPLH
>TRBV5-6|TRBJ1-1
ASSSGGASYTEAF
>TRBV20-1|TRBJ1-3
SAGRWNTIY
>TRBV27|TRBJ2-3
ASSLRGLSTDTQY
>TRBV27|TRBJ1-1
ASSSVQTLYTEAF
>TRBV5-6|TRBJ2-3
ASSLTQGADTQY
>TRBV11-3|TRBJ2-3
ASSLGGSDTQY
>TRBV7-2|TRBJ1-4
ASSLGQLSNEKLF
>TRBV5-4|TRBJ2-1
ASSEDSSSYNEQF
>TRBV4-3|TRBJ1-1
ASSQDYNTEAF
>TRBV5-6|TRBJ2-3
ASSLASGFTDTQY
>TRBV4-1|TRBJ2-7
ASSEGPAGDEQY
>TRBV5-1|TRBJ1-3
ASSLGSGNTIY